This T cell receptor beta chain comes out of a study of cytomegalovirus exposure and HLA in healthy donors. PCR was performed using 60 Vbeta and 13 Jbeta primers. Assay used: immunoSEQ multiplex PCR; TCRdb lists only in-frame clones, some missing. The sample includes around 36,000 clones, roughly four fifths of them seen just once. The CDR3 is made up of 12 amino acids. The germline V gene encodes CDR1 SEHNR and CDR2 FQNEAQ (reference sequence). With regard to this clone: One end of the junction is discordant with germline, which a read error may explain.

Sequencing used PBMCs. The sequence came from a woman aged 40 to 55 in good health and CMV-seronegative. V gene TRBV7-9 combines with J gene TRBJ2-3; no clear D gene. The CDR3 reads CSSSLNPDTQYF. The CDR3, as DNA: TGTTCCAGCAGCCTAAATCCAGATACGCAGTATTTT.